The TCR beta chain under discussion was sequenced for a study of graft-versus-host responses after intestinal transplantation. Looking at the study overall: Anti-thymocyte globulin served as induction for all recipients, who then took tacrolimus and steroids for around 3 years. Study-level findings and limits: GvH clonotypes were identified within recipient marrow, with a subset emerging first in ileum or blood. Levels of circulating GvH clones at their peak were associated with early post-transplant HvG declines. Some patients had graft-donor T cell macrochimerism, and their allografts showed high graft-versus-host to host-versus-graft clonal ratios.

Points on this clone: As yet, its antigen is unknown.

Libraries were prepared by immunoSEQ multiplex PCR; TCRdb keeps only in-frame clonotypes and omits some of them. Of 60,000 to 65,000 clones listed, 85% to 95% are singletons. Germline trimming cut 4 bases from V and 1 base from J; bases unmatched to any gene: 5. In germline, CDR1 is LGHNT, CDR2 FRNRAP. The CDR3 is 15 amino acids. This TCR came from a human donor who was the organ donor for an intestinal transplant. The chain combines TRBV12-5 with TRBJ2-3, with 7 bases fitting TRBD2. The sample was unstimulated CD8+ T cells sorted from spleen or lymph node cells, taken before transplant. CDR3 amino acids: CASGSGLGCTDTQYF. DNA of the CDR3: TGTGCTAGTGGTTCAGGACTAGGCTGCACAGATACGCAGTATTTT.